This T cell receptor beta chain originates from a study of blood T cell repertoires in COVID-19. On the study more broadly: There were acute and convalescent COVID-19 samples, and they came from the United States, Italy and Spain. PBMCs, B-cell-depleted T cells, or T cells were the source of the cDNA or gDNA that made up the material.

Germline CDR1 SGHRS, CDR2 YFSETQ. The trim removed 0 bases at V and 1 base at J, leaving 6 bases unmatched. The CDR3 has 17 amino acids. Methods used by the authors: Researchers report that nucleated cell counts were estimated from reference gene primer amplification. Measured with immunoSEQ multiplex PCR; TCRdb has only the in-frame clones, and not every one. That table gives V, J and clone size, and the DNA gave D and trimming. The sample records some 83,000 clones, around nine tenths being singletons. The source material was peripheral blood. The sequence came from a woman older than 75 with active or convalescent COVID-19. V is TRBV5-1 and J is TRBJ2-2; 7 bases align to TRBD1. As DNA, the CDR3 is TGCGCCAGCAGCTTGGAGCGACAGGGCCGGAACACCGGGGAGCTGTTTTTT. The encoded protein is CASSLERQGRNTGELFF.